This T cell receptor (beta chain) is drawn from a study of response to subunit inactivated influenza vaccine. Whole-study results and caveats: That few new T cells are recruited by each seasonal influenza vaccination was the authors' suggestion.

Using its own MiXCR run on the RT-PCR reads, TCRdb lists one record per CDR3 protein. The table lists approximately 700,000 distinct CDR3 sequences, approximately 15% of them singletons, with about 9.9% in the top ten. Worth noting for this clonotype: Its target is not known.

Per germline, CDR1 LGHNA and CDR2 YSLEER. This CDR3 is 15 amino acids long. The V and J ends lost 4 bases and 0 bases respectively, with 11 bases between them. The J gene is TRBJ2-3, the V gene TRBV4-3, with D unclear. The TCR sequence derives from a man in his forties or fifties who received an inactivated influenza vaccine. Here the sequenced sample was PBMCs from blood, taken 11 to 12 days after vaccination. The CDR3 region has the DNA TGCGCCAGCAGCCCCCTCGCGGCAAGCACAGATACGCAGTATTTT. Residues: CASSPLAASTDTQYF.